The next 27 T cell receptor beta chains were all read from a single sample in a study of blood T cell repertoires in COVID-19. Sequencing used immunoSEQ multiplex PCR; TCRdb keeps in-frame clones, though not all of them. The data show about 59,000 clones, approximately 92% seen once. The specimen sequenced was peripheral blood. These receptors came from a man aged 80 or over with acute or convalescent COVID-19.

A few counts support this clone. The rearrangement links TRBV19 to TRBJ2-6; D call uncertain. The V gene lost 3 bases and the J gene lost 0 bases, with 9 bases spanning the gap. CDR1 and CDR2 (germline): LNHDA, SQIVND (reference sequence). The CDR3 loop spans 16 amino acids. In DNA, the CDR3 is TGTGCCAGTAGTATGTGGTCGGGCTCTGGGGCCAACGTCCTGACTTTC. Amino acid sequence: CASSMWSGSGANVLTF.

The V call is TRBV27, the J call TRBJ1-6; possible D gene TRBD1, 5 bases. Germline lookup yields CDR1 MNHEY and CDR2 SMNVEV (reference sequence). The CDR3 runs 14 residues. The V end lost 2 bases, the J end lost 9 bases, and 11 bases lay between the germline ends. The CDR3 is CASSLPGLGSPLHF. CDR3 bases: TGTGCCAGCAGTTTACCAGGGCTAGGTTCACCCCTCCACTTT.

This rearrangement joins TRBV30 to TRBJ1-2; the D gene is possibly TRBD1 (5 bases). V shed 0 bases and J shed 7 bases, with 15 bases lying between them. CDR1 is GTSNPN and CDR2 is SVGIG in the germline V gene (reference sequence). This CDR3 comprises 14 residues. CDR3: CAWSVLEGEGGYTF. In nucleotides, the CDR3 is TGTGCCTGGAGTGTACTGGAAGGGGAGGGTGGCTACACCTTC.

The chain combines TRBV29-1 with TRBJ2-7, with 9 bases matching TRBD2. The CDR3 has 15 residues. After removal of 6 bases from V and 5 bases from J, the junction contained 14 bases not matched to a gene. Germline CDR1 reads SQVTM; CDR2 reads ANQGSEA. As DNA, the CDR3 is TGCAGCGTCAAGGGCGGACTAGCGTCGGAGGACGAGCAGTACTTC. Its protein product is CSVKGGLASEDEQYF.

The chain is built from TRBV3-1 (or the pseudogene TRBV3-2) and TRBJ1-2; TRBD1 might be the D (5 bases). CDR1 and CDR2 from the germline V gene are LGHDT and YNNKEL (reference sequence). The V and J ends lost 2 bases and 4 bases respectively, with 14 bases between them. The CDR3 extends over 15 amino acids. The CDR3 nucleotides are TGTGCCAGCAGCCAAAATGGGGGGGGAAGCTATGGCTACACCTTC. Its translation: CASSQNGGGSYGYTF.

Of note for this clone: The same CDR3 is also encoded by other DNA sequences in this sample. J is TRBJ1-1 and V is TRBV5-1; D is ambiguous. Trimming left V 1 base short and J 5 bases short, with 9 bases between. This CDR3 region has 13 residues. Per the germline V gene, CDR1 is SGHRS and CDR2 is YFSETQ. DNA of the CDR3: TGCGCCAGCAGCTTGACCGGAGGGACTGAAGCTTTCTTT. Protein product: CASSLTGGTEAFF.

This chain links TRBV5-1 with TRBJ2-3; D remains unclear. V lost 0 bases to trimming and J lost 4 bases, with 6 bases between them. Germline V CDR1 and CDR2: SGHRS, YFSETQ. The CDR3 extends over 13 amino acids. In nucleotides, the CDR3 is TGCGCCAGCAGCTTGGGAGGTGCAGATACGCAGTATTTT. The encoded protein is CASSLGGADTQYF. Full variable domain (missing parts from reference TRBV5-1 and TRBJ2-3): KAGVTQTPRYLIKTRGQQVTLSCSPISGHRSVSWYQQTPGQGLQFLFEYFSETQRNKGNFPGRFSGRQFSNSRSEMNVSTLELGDSALYLCASSLGGADTQYFGPGTRLTVL.

The sample holds a few counts of this clone. This chain joins TRBV7-9 and TRBJ2-5; perhaps TRBD1 as D (6 bases). Germline V gene lookup returns CDR1 SEHNR and CDR2 FQNEAQ (reference sequence). The V gene lost 5 bases and the J gene lost 5 bases, with 15 bases spanning the gap. This CDR3 comprises 14 residues. CDR3 coding DNA: TGTGCCAGCAGCCCCTCGGACAGTATCGAGACCCAGTACTTC. Amino acids: CASSPSDSIETQYF.

This clone showed up just once. This chain uses TRBV6-5 with TRBJ1-1, with a possible D match to TRBD1 (5 bases). V gave up 0 bases and J gave up 3 bases, with 11 bases separating them. Germline CDR1 MNHEY, CDR2 SVGAGI. The CDR3 runs to 15 residues. The CDR3 coding sequence is TGTGCCAGCAGTTACTCGCCCGGGGGTGACACTGAAGCTTTCTTT. Translation gives CASSYSPGGDTEAFF.

The CDR3 DNA reads as TGTGCCAGCAGCGGAGGGACTAGCGGCCTCTTCTCCTACAATGAGCAGTTCTTC. Translated, it gives CASSGGTSGLFSYNEQFF. This chain links TRBV9 with TRBJ2-1, with 11 bases that match TRBD2. This CDR3 has 18 residues. Germline V CDR1 and CDR2: SGDLS, YYNGEE. The V segment lost 3 bases and the J segment 0 bases; nucleotides outside the gene matches: 8.

The CDR3 here is CASRPGQRNGYTF. The CDR3 nucleotides are TGTGCCAGTAGACCGGGACAGCGCAATGGCTACACCTTC. The rearrangement uses TRBV19 and TRBJ1-2; 7 nucleotides agree with TRBD1. This CDR3 is built from 13 residues. J lost 6 bases, V lost 6 bases, and 7 bases had no gene match. The germline CDR1 and CDR2 sequences are LNHDA and SQIVND (reference sequence).

The chain combines TRBV18 with TRBJ2-5; TRBD1 aligns across 8 bases. The V and J ends lost 8 bases and 3 bases, in that order; junction bases with no gene match: 8. CDR3 length: 14 amino acids. From germline, CDR1 is KGHSH and CDR2 LQKENI. The CDR3: CASTKAQGEETQYF. CDR3 coding DNA: TGTGCCAGCACAAAAGCACAGGGGGAAGAGACCCAGTACTTC.

The chain recombines TRBV27 with TRBJ1-6, with TRBD1 matching 7 bases. The germline V gene encodes CDR1 MNHEY and CDR2 SMNVEV (reference sequence). Trimming removed 6 bases from V and 7 bases from J; junction bases left unmatched: 3. The CDR3 covers 13 residues. The CDR3 region has the DNA TGTGCCAGCAGGTGGGACAGCAATTCACCCCTCCACTTT. Translated: CASRWDSNSPLHF.

V is TRBV19 and J is TRBJ2-5; TRBD1 agrees at 9 bases. The V and J ends lost 6 bases and 6 bases, in that order; junction bases with no gene match: 14. The CDR3 totals 16 residues. Looked up from germline, CDR1 is LNHDA and CDR2 is SQIVND (reference sequence). CDR3 in DNA: TGTGCCAGTAGCTTTACCGGGACAGGGTTTTCGAAGACCCAGTACTTC. Translated, it gives CASSFTGTGFSKTQYF.

The CDR3: CASSQGVPGRGTEAFF. Written as DNA, the CDR3 is TGTGCCAGCAGCCAAGGAGTCCCCGGCAGGGGGACTGAAGCTTTCTTT. The rearrangement uses TRBV3-1 (or the pseudogene TRBV3-2) and TRBJ1-1, with 7 bases identical to TRBD1. From germline, CDR1 is LGHDT and CDR2 YNNKEL (reference sequence). V shed 1 base, J shed 5 bases, and the junction held 10 bases outside the gene matches. This CDR3 is 16 amino acids long.

This rearrangement joins TRBV7-9 to TRBJ1-1; D is undetermined. The length of the CDR3 is 13 residues. In germline, CDR1 is SEHNR, CDR2 FQNEAQ (reference sequence). V was shortened by 4 bases and J by 1 base, with 7 bases between the two germline ends. CDR3 loop: CASSSDWNTEAFF. The CDR3 DNA reads as TGTGCCAGCAGCTCGGACTGGAACACTGAAGCTTTCTTT.

Here the CDR3 DNA reads TGTGCCAGCAGCTTAGCCTTGGCACCAACTAATGAAAAACTGTTTTTT. This sequence encodes CASSLALAPTNEKLFF. The chain links TRBV7-9 to TRBJ1-4; no clear D gene. This CDR3 has 16 amino acids. The germline CDR1 and CDR2 sequences are SEHNR and FQNEAQ (reference sequence). V was pared by 0 bases and J by 0 bases, with 8 bases between.

The gene calls are TRBV7-8 and TRBJ1-1; a weak D match, TRBD1 (6 bases). The V gene lost 1 base and the J gene lost 6 bases, with 15 bases spanning the gap. The germline gives CDR1 SGHVS, CDR2 FQNEAQ. The CDR3 runs 15 residues. Here the CDR3 reads CASSLGTPRGSEAFF. The CDR3 coding sequence is TGTGCCAGCAGCTTAGGGACCCCAAGGGGGTCTGAAGCTTTCTTT.

This chain connects TRBV28 to TRBJ2-3; D is undetermined. The germline gives CDR1 MDHEN, CDR2 SYDVKM. CDR3 length equals 16 residues. V gave up 3 bases and J gave up 6 bases, with 19 bases separating them. This CDR3 is CASSFGFGQPRDTQYF. Written as DNA, the CDR3 is TGTGCCAGCAGTTTTGGGTTCGGCCAACCCAGGGATACGCAGTATTTT.

This chain connects TRBV28 to TRBJ1-2; a weak D match, TRBD1 (6 bases). Germline CDR1 and CDR2: MDHEN and SYDVKM. Trimming removed 8 bases from V and 8 bases from J, with 18 bases in between. The CDR3 covers 13 residues. Here the CDR3 reads CASAEGGARGYTF. In DNA form, the CDR3 reads TGTGCCAGCGCTGAGGGGGGGGCGCGGGGCTACACCTTC.

The V gene is TRBV25-1, the J gene TRBJ1-3; 10 nucleotides match TRBD1. The CDR3 contains 13 residues. V was clipped by 9 bases and J by 4 bases; unmatched bases: 3. Looked up from germline, CDR1 is MGHDK and CDR2 is SYGVNS. For the CDR3, the DNA is TGTGCCAGTCGGACAGGGGGAGGAAACACCATATATTTT. This encodes CASRTGGGNTIYF.

This sequence joins TRBV19 and TRBJ1-2, with TRBD1 matching over 7 bases. J lost 10 bases, V lost 2 bases, and 7 bases had no gene match. The germline gives CDR1 LNHDA, CDR2 SQIVND (reference sequence). The CDR3 length is 13 residues. For the CDR3, the DNA is TGTGCCAGTAGTATACCCCTGACAGGGCACTACACCTTC. Its protein product is CASSIPLTGHYTF.

This chain connects TRBV6-5 to TRBJ2-7; 10 positions match TRBD2. The CDR3 has 16 amino acids. The germline gives CDR1 MNHEY, CDR2 SVGAGI. The junction had 10 bases not matched to a gene; V was cut back by 3 bases and J by 5 bases. The CDR3 DNA is TGTGCCAGCAGTTATTCCCCTAGCGGGGGAAGGAACGAGCAGTACTTC. Amino acids: CASSYSPSGGRNEQYF.

The V gene is TRBV6-4, the J gene TRBJ2-3, with a weak D call TRBD2 (5 bases). The germline V gene encodes CDR1 MRHNA and CDR2 SNTAGT. This CDR3 is built from 12 residues. Trimming shortened V by 2 bases and J by 13 bases, and 13 bases separated the two germline ends. CDR3 region: CASSDGGERKYF. The CDR3 region has the DNA TGTGCCAGCAGTGACGGAGGTGAAAGGAAGTATTTT.

The chain couples TRBV28 to TRBJ1-6, with D perhaps matching TRBD1 (5 bases). V was shortened by 2 bases and J by 13 bases, with 18 bases between the two germline ends. The CDR3 loop spans 15 amino acids. In germline, CDR1 is MDHEN, CDR2 SYDVKM. The CDR3 is CASSLPRVSGRPLHF. CDR3 in DNA: TGTGCCAGCAGTTTACCCCGGGTCTCAGGGCGCCCCCTCCACTTT.

The chain uses TRBV10-3 and TRBJ2-6, with a weak D call TRBD1 (5 bases). V gave up 6 bases and J gave up 6 bases, with 18 bases separating them. This CDR3 has 16 amino acids. Germline-derived CDR1 and CDR2 are ENHRY and SYGVKD. The CDR3 DNA reads TGTGCCATCAGCCAACTACTAACAGGTTCGGCCAACGTCCTGACTTTC. Protein sequence: CAISQLLTGSANVLTF.

This chain uses TRBV6-6 with TRBJ2-7; maybe TRBD2 (6 bases). The germline CDR1 and CDR2 sequences are MNHNY and SVGAGI (reference sequence). The CDR3 is 14 amino acids. The V end was cut by 6 bases, the J end by 1 base, with 13 bases between. The CDR3 DNA reads TGTGCCAGCAGCCCCTCGCGGGGTTCCTACGAGCAGTACTTC. It codes for CASSPSRGSYEQYF.